This T cell receptor (beta chain) was captured by sequencing in a study of blood T cell repertoires in COVID-19. About the study: Whether acute or convalescent, the COVID-19 samples came from the United States, Italy and Spain.

TCRdb keeps only in-frame clones here, not all; method: immunoSEQ multiplex PCR. The repertoire has fewer than 130,000 clones, 72% of them found once; the top ten carry 7.6%. The CDR3 extends over 15 amino acids. Germline V gene lookup returns CDR1 SGHAT and CDR2 FQNNGV. Between the trimmed V and J ends, which lost 1 base and 7 bases, there was a span of 14 bases. The specimen was peripheral blood. This clonotype was obtained from an older woman with acute or convalescent COVID-19. The chain recombines TRBV11-2 with TRBJ1-5; perhaps TRBD1 as D (5 bases). In DNA form, the CDR3 reads TGTGCCAGCAGCTTAGTATCAGGGTTCGGACAGCCCCAGCATTTT. This codes for CASSLVSGFGQPQHF.